The rows below give T cell receptor beta chains drawn from one sample of a study of shared clonotypes between healthy human individuals. Sequenced by immunoSEQ multiplex PCR; TCRdb stores in-frame clones only, minus some. The data hold 2,500,000 or so clones, with approximately 94% observed a single time. The specimen was naive CD4+ T cells sorted from blood. These receptors all come from a man younger than 35 in good health. Each CDR3 is given with its conserved first and last residue. A D gene is named only where the DNA matches it firmly. Rows may omit the clone size; those that give it use once, few, many or a size class.

j_gene | abundance | v_gene | d_gene | CDR3aa | CDR3nt
TRBJ2-1 | . | TRBV6-1 | . | CASRAGVSWRNEQFF | TGTGCCAGCAGGGCCGGGGTTTCCTGGAGGAATGAGCAGTTCTTC
TRBJ1-2 | . | TRBV18 | . | CASSPVSLGNGYTF | TGTGCCAGCTCACCCGTCAGCCTTGGAAATGGCTACACCTTC
TRBJ2-7 | . | TRBV6-1 | . | CASSDMGREQYF | TGTGCCAGCAGTGATATGGGGAGGGAGCAGTACTTC
TRBJ1-1 | . | TRBV6-5 | . | CASSEQGMDTEAFF | TGTGCCAGCAGTGAGCAGGGTATGGACACTGAAGCTTTCTTT
TRBJ1-2 | . | TRBV7-2 | . | CASSPEPGGYGYTF | TGTGCCAGCAGCCCGGAGCCTGGAGGCTATGGCTACACCTTC
TRBJ2-7 | . | TRBV19 | . | CASRDDISSYEQYF | TGTGCCAGTAGGGACGACATCTCCTCCTACGAGCAGTACTTC
TRBJ2-1 | . | TRBV27 | . | CASRASGSVTYNEQFF | TGTGCCAGCAGGGCATCAGGGTCTGTGACCTACAATGAGCAGTTCTTC
TRBJ2-7 | once | TRBV28 | TRBD2 | CASSPPSGATYEQYF | TGTGCCAGCAGTCCTCCTAGCGGGGCGACCTACGAGCAGTACTTC
TRBJ2-7 | once | TRBV5-6 | . | CASSLAGTPYEQYF | TGTGCCAGCAGCTTGGCTGGTACACCCTACGAGCAGTACTTC
TRBJ1-5 | . | TRBV6-5 | . | CASSPDSLGPQHF | TGTGCCAGCAGCCCGGACAGCCTTGGGCCCCAGCATTTT